The 32 T cell receptor beta chains presented below share a single source sample, sequenced in a study of T-cell memory formation after mild COVID-19. MiXCR was run by TCRdb on the 5' RACE reads, yielding one entry per CDR3 protein. The sample shows under 450,000 distinct CDR3 sequences, 23% of them seen only once. Material: PBMCs or a T cell subset sorted from them (not recorded which). The receptor set was obtained from an adult woman who had mild COVID-19 (a few samples of this study predate the infection). Cell type and time point are not known.

This chain links TRBV12-3 or TRBV12-4 with TRBJ2-2, with unresolved D. There are 12 residues in the CDR3. V lost 7 bases, J lost 5 bases, and 8 bases lay in between. For the CDR3, the DNA is TGTGCCAGCATCCTATTAACCGGGGAGCTGTTTTTT. Amino acid sequence: CASILLTGELFF.

The chain has TRBV7-9 and TRBJ1-2; D call uncertain. The CDR3 consists of 13 residues. Germline-derived CDR1 and CDR2 are SEHNR and FQNEAQ (reference sequence). Deletions cut 2 bases from V and 7 bases from J, with 11 bases between. CDR3 residues: CASSLRSLAGYTF. CDR3 bases: TGTGCCAGCAGCTTAAGATCACTGGCTGGCTACACCTTC.

Here the CDR3 reads CATSRDRGYGTDTQYF. The DNA of the CDR3 is TGTGCCACCAGCAGAGATCGGGGGTATGGTACAGATACGCAGTATTTT. The V and J genes are TRBV15 and TRBJ2-3; TRBD2 might be the D (6 bases). The CDR3 sequence is 16 residues long. V gave up 0 bases and J gave up 3 bases, with 13 bases separating them. Germline V CDR1 and CDR2: LNHNV, YYDKDF (reference sequence).

A few counts support this clonotype. J is TRBJ1-4 and V is TRBV6-5; 9 bases map to TRBD1. The CDR3 spans 15 residues. Germline V gene lookup returns CDR1 MNHEY and CDR2 SVGAGI. V lost 3 bases to trimming and J lost 11 bases; unmatched junction nucleotides: 10. The CDR3 here is CASSYLSWTGDKLFF. In DNA form, the CDR3 reads TGTGCCAGCAGTTATCTATCGTGGACAGGGGACAAACTGTTTTTT.

V usage is TRBV19 and J usage is TRBJ1-1, with D maybe TRBD1 (5 bases). The CDR3 spans 16 residues. Trimming removed 6 bases from V and 4 bases from J, with 21 bases in between. Germline CDR1 reads LNHDA; CDR2 reads SQIVND (reference sequence). The CDR3 DNA sequence: TGTGCCAGTAGCCCGCAGGGCAGGATGAGTGGCACTGAAGCTTTCTTT. The encoded protein is CASSPQGRMSGTEAFF.

This clonotype occurred a few times. V and J are TRBV12-3 or TRBV12-4 and TRBJ1-2; 12 bases agree with TRBD1. V dropped 1 base and J dropped 8; count of bases not matched to a gene: 5. The CDR3 consists of 15 residues. CDR3 sequence reads: CASSLGGQGARGYTF. The CDR3 DNA follows: TGTGCCAGCAGTTTAGGGGGACAGGGGGCTAGAGGCTACACCTTC.

This chain links TRBV24-1 with TRBJ1-2, with TRBD1 matching 9 bases. J gave up 4 bases and V 2 bases, and 4 bases lay outside the gene matches. The CDR3 is made up of 15 amino acids. In germline, CDR1 is KGHDR, CDR2 SFDVKD. CDR3 coding DNA: TGTGCCACCAGTGATTCGGGGACAGGGCGCTATGGCTACACCTTC. It is translated as CATSDSGTGRYGYTF.

The chain combines TRBV12-3 or TRBV12-4 with TRBJ1-2, with D unresolved. The V end was cut by 8 bases, the J end by 3 bases, with 10 bases between. The CDR3 has 12 residues. CDR3 coding DNA: TGTGCCAGCCGCCTTGCCGACTATGGCTACACCTTC. Protein: CASRLADYGYTF.

The sample holds a few counts of this clonotype. The chain recombines TRBV7-9 with TRBJ1-1; D might be TRBD1 (5 bases). The CDR3 covers 13 residues. V was trimmed by 7 bases and J by 3 bases, leaving 12 bases between them. CDR1 is SEHNR and CDR2 is FQNEAQ in the germline V gene (reference sequence). CDR3 protein: CASKEGPYTEAFF. The CDR3 DNA is TGTGCCAGCAAGGAGGGGCCGTACACTGAAGCTTTCTTT.

This chain uses TRBV15 with TRBJ2-2; D is ambiguous. V was shortened by 0 bases and J by 5 bases, with 13 bases between the two germline ends. The CDR3 contains 16 residues. Germline V CDR1 and CDR2: LNHNV, YYDKDF (reference sequence). The CDR3 sequence is CATSRELTHETGELFF. CDR3 in DNA: TGTGCCACCAGCAGAGAACTGACCCACGAGACCGGGGAGCTGTTTTTT.

This clonotype was seen a handful of times. The chain links TRBV5-1 to TRBJ2-7; 9 bases match TRBD1. This CDR3 region has 13 residues. Germline V lookup: CDR1 SGHRS, CDR2 YFSETQ. V lost 7 bases, J lost 7 bases, and 9 bases stayed unmatched. CDR3 protein: CASRSQGAFEQYF. DNA of the CDR3: TGCGCCAGCCGATCACAGGGGGCCTTTGAGCAGTACTTC.

V and J are TRBV27 and TRBJ2-2; possibly TRBD1 for D (6 bases). V lost 3 bases, J lost 10 bases, and 18 bases lay in between. The germline V gene encodes CDR1 MNHEY and CDR2 SMNVEV (reference sequence). The CDR3 is 15 residues long. The CDR3 sequence: CASSFWTATDLELFF. The CDR3 DNA reads TGTGCCAGCAGTTTCTGGACAGCCACCGACTTGGAGCTGTTTTTT.

This clonotype was counted only a few times. The DNA for the CDR3 is TGCGCCAGCAGCCCCCGGACTAGCGCTAACCTTTATGAGCAGTTCTTC. Its translation is CASSPRTSANLYEQFF. This chain joins TRBV4-1 and TRBJ2-1; TRBD2 aligns across 9 bases. The V gene's germline CDR1 is MGHRA and CDR2 YSYEKL. This CDR3 has 16 residues. V trimming: 4 bases; J trimming: 8 bases; junction bases outside the gene matches: 12.

The J gene is TRBJ2-5, the V gene TRBV5-1; 11 bases map to TRBD1. With 0 bases clipped from V and 5 bases from J, the junction kept 6 bases outside the gene matches. The CDR3 totals 16 residues. Germline CDR1 is SGHRS and CDR2 is YFSETQ. The CDR3 is CASSLGDRGTSETQYF. The CDR3 bases are TGCGCCAGCAGCTTGGGGGACAGGGGGACTTCGGAGACCCAGTACTTC.

This chain connects TRBV6-6 to TRBJ2-5, with TRBD2 matching 8 bases. J was trimmed by 5 bases and V by 6 bases; bases with no gene match: 8. Germline V gene lookup returns CDR1 MNHNY and CDR2 SVGAGI (reference sequence). The CDR3 runs to 14 residues. In nucleotides, the CDR3 is TGTGCCAGCAGCGGGACTAGTGGTTTTGAGACCCAGTACTTC. Protein sequence: CASSGTSGFETQYF.

The gene calls are TRBV7-9 and TRBJ2-7; tentatively, D is TRBD1 (6 bases). The CDR3 has 16 amino acids. V shed 5 bases and J shed 3 bases, with 20 bases lying between them. CDR1 and CDR2 (germline): SEHNR, FQNEAQ (reference sequence). In nucleotides, the CDR3 is TGTGCCAGCAGCGGAACAGGGTTAACGGGTATCTACGAGCAGTACTTC. Protein product: CASSGTGLTGIYEQYF.

The chain links TRBV20-1 to TRBJ2-5; 7 nucleotides align to TRBD2. Per the germline V gene, CDR1 is DFQATT and CDR2 is SNEGSKA (reference sequence). CDR3 length equals 14 residues. Trimming removed 1 base from V and 7 bases from J; junction bases left unmatched: 9. This CDR3 reads CSARASGTTATQYF. CDR3 nucleotides: TGCAGTGCTAGAGCTTCCGGGACTACCGCGACCCAGTACTTC.

This clonotype came up a few times. The V gene is TRBV20-1, the J gene TRBJ1-4; D is ambiguous. There are 12 residues in the CDR3. The V end was cut by 4 bases, the J end by 6 bases, with 9 bases between. Per germline, CDR1 DFQATT and CDR2 SNEGSKA (reference sequence). The DNA of the CDR3 is TGCAGTGCTATCAGGCTTTATGAAAAACTGTTTTTT. Translating gives CSAIRLYEKLFF.

V is TRBV5-1 and J is TRBJ2-6, with 9 bases that match TRBD2. The V gene end was trimmed by 0 bases and the J gene end by 0 bases; junction bases not matched to a gene: 4. The CDR3 runs 18 residues. CDR1 is SGHRS, CDR2 YFSETQ, per germline. The chain's CDR3 is CASSLERGDFSGANVLTF. CDR3 nucleotide sequence: TGCGCCAGCAGCTTGGAGCGGGGGGACTTCTCTGGGGCCAACGTCCTGACTTTC.

The chain uses TRBV5-4 and TRBJ1-4, with D hard to call. V lost 1 base to trimming and J lost 7 bases, with 11 bases between them. In germline, CDR1 is SGHNT, CDR2 YYREEE (reference sequence). CDR3 length: 14 residues. The CDR3 coding sequence is TGTGCCAGCAGCTTGAGCGGGTATGGTGAAAAACTGTTTTTT. Protein sequence: CASSLSGYGEKLFF.

The CDR3 spells CASIREGDTEAFF. CDR3 DNA sequence: TGTGCCAGCATACGTGAGGGGGACACTGAAGCTTTCTTT. V gene TRBV2 combines with J gene TRBJ1-1; D possibly corresponds to TRBD1 (6 bases). The germline CDR1 and CDR2 sequences are SNHLY and FYNNEI. The CDR3 is made up of 13 amino acids. Trimming shortened V by 7 bases and J by 3 bases, and 12 bases separated the two germline ends.

The J gene is TRBJ2-5, the V gene TRBV12-3 or TRBV12-4, with 7 bases identical to TRBD2. V trimming: 7 bases; J trimming: 2 bases; junction bases outside the gene matches: 10. CDR3 length: 15 residues. In nucleotides, the CDR3 is TGTGCCAGCATCCTCAAAAGCGGGGCACAAGAGACCCAGTACTTC. Protein product: CASILKSGAQETQYF.

The chain carries TRBV7-8 and TRBJ1-1; D gene unclear. Germline V CDR1 and CDR2: SGHVS, FQNEAQ. V shed 1 base and J shed 9 bases, with 6 bases lying between them. The CDR3 is made up of 11 amino acids. The CDR3, as DNA: TGTGCCAGCAGCTTAGGAGACAAAGCTTTCTTT. Amino acid sequence: CASSLGDKAFF.

The table lists this clonotype with a few counts. J is TRBJ2-7 and V is TRBV20-1, with D perhaps being TRBD1 or TRBD2 (5 bases each). V was trimmed by 6 bases and J by 3 bases, leaving 12 bases between them. The CDR3 consists of 12 residues. CDR1 is DFQATT and CDR2 is SNEGSKA in the germline V gene (reference sequence). CDR3 nucleotide sequence: TGCAGTGCCATCCGGGACGGCTACGAGCAGTACTTC. Its protein is CSAIRDGYEQYF.

The chain employs TRBV20-1 and TRBJ1-5, with 8 bases identical to TRBD1. Germline CDR1 reads DFQATT; CDR2 reads SNEGSKA (reference sequence). Trimming at V came to 3 bases and at J to 2 bases, leaving 9 bases not matched to a gene. This CDR3 contains 16 residues. CDR3 amino acids: CSASPQGARGNQPQHF. CDR3 nucleotide sequence: TGCAGTGCTAGTCCCCAGGGGGCACGGGGCAATCAGCCCCAGCATTTT.

This clonotype was counted a few times. The chain is built from TRBV7-2 and TRBJ1-5, with 7 bases lining up with TRBD1. V lost 3 bases and J lost 3; bases outside the gene matches: 2. From germline, CDR1 is SGHTA and CDR2 FQGNSA. The CDR3 contains 14 residues. This chain's CDR3 is CASSLGQINQPQHF. The CDR3 DNA sequence: TGTGCCAGCAGCTTGGGACAGATCAATCAGCCCCAGCATTTT.

This chain uses TRBV20-1 with TRBJ2-2, with 7 bases aligning to TRBD1. The CDR3 covers 17 residues. Germline V gene lookup returns CDR1 DFQATT and CDR2 SNEGSKA (reference sequence). Trimming removed 0 bases from V and 2 bases from J; junction bases left unmatched: 9. The CDR3 DNA reads TGCAGTGCTAGAGATCTAGGACAGGAATCTAACACCGGGGAGCTGTTTTTT. Its translation is CSARDLGQESNTGELFF.

This clonotype has more than one count but fewer than ten. V gene TRBV7-9 combines with J gene TRBJ2-2; either TRBD1 or TRBD2 may fit D (5 bases each). V was pared by 7 bases and J by 1 base, with 25 bases between. CDR1 is SEHNR and CDR2 is FQNEAQ in the germline V gene (reference sequence). There are 19 residues in the CDR3. The CDR3: CASTLARGRLELNTGELFF. The CDR3 nucleotides are TGTGCCAGCACCCTAGCCCGGGGACGACTCGAATTGAACACCGGGGAGCTGTTTTTT.

In this sample, this clonotype turned up a few times. The J gene is TRBJ2-7, the V gene TRBV7-2; D call uncertain. This CDR3 has 13 residues. Germline V lookup: CDR1 SGHTA, CDR2 FQGNSA. V was shortened by 3 bases and J by 2 bases, with 8 bases between the two germline ends. The CDR3 DNA reads as TGTGCCAGCAGCTTGGACGCGACCTACGAGCAGTACTTC. This translates into CASSLDATYEQYF.

This clonotype occurred a few times. This chain connects TRBV5-1 to TRBJ1-1; D is perhaps TRBD1 (6 bases). The CDR3 sequence is 16 residues long. Germline CDR1 and CDR2: SGHRS and YFSETQ. Trimming removed 2 bases at V and 1 base at J, with 15 bases between. CDR3 amino acids: CASSLMAGVTNTEAFF. CDR3 bases: TGCGCCAGCAGCTTAATGGCAGGGGTTACGAACACTGAAGCTTTCTTT.

The chain is built from TRBV7-9 and TRBJ2-5; the match to TRBD1 covers 7 bases. The CDR3 spans 15 residues. The germline V gene encodes CDR1 SEHNR and CDR2 FQNEAQ (reference sequence). V lost 3 bases, J lost 1 base, and 5 bases stayed unmatched. The DNA for the CDR3 is TGTGCCAGCAGCTTCCGGGACAGTTTCCAAGAGACCCAGTACTTC. Translation: CASSFRDSFQETQYF. Looking up the rest from reference TRBV7-9 and TRBJ2-5 gives the full variable domain: DTGVSQNPRHKITKRGQNVTFRCDPISEHNRLYWYRQTLGQGPEFLTYFQNEAQLEKSRLLSDRFSAERPKGSFSTLEIQRTEQGDSAMYLCASSFRDSFQETQYFGPGTRLLVL.

A few counts support this clonotype. The chain employs TRBV20-1 and TRBJ2-3, with 9 bases lining up with TRBD2. The CDR3 is 15 residues long. V was pared by 2 bases and J by 8 bases, with 11 bases of the junction left unmatched. CDR1 DFQATT and CDR2 SNEGSKA come from the germline V gene (reference sequence). The chain's CDR3 is CSARMKREVVGTQYF. The CDR3 DNA reads as TGCAGTGCTAGAATGAAGCGGGAGGTGGTGGGTACGCAGTATTTT.